What follows is one T cell receptor beta chain and its context. Its cognate antigen is unknown. The V gene end was trimmed by 5 bases and the J gene end by 2 bases; junction bases not matched to a gene: 20. Germline-derived CDR1 and CDR2 are SGHRS and YFSETQ. CDR3 length: 20 residues. These data originate in a study of shared clonotypes between healthy human individuals. Study summary: Aged 18 to 49, the donors were two women and a few men. For every donor, three CD4 naive, three CD4 memory, two CD8 naive and one CD8 memory plates were used.

Study-level findings and limits: Memory subsets had estimated richness that was generally smaller than that of naive subsets. Clonotype sharing across donors was expected to vary with sequencing depth.

Produced via immunoSEQ multiplex PCR; TCRdb's table is partial and in-frame only. The table has about 1.1 million clones, around 78% seen once. V is TRBV5-1 and J is TRBJ2-3; TRBD1 matches 10 bases. Sequencing was performed on memory CD4+ T cells from PBMCs. Described subset: CD45RA-negative fraction. The origin of this receptor is a man between 18 and 29 years old in good health. Some clones in this sample may be carry-over from other donors' samples. CDR3: CASRTFPGQGLQYSTDTQYF. CDR3 DNA: TGCGCCAGCAGAACCTTTCCGGGACAGGGGCTTCAATATTCCACAGATACGCAGTATTTT.